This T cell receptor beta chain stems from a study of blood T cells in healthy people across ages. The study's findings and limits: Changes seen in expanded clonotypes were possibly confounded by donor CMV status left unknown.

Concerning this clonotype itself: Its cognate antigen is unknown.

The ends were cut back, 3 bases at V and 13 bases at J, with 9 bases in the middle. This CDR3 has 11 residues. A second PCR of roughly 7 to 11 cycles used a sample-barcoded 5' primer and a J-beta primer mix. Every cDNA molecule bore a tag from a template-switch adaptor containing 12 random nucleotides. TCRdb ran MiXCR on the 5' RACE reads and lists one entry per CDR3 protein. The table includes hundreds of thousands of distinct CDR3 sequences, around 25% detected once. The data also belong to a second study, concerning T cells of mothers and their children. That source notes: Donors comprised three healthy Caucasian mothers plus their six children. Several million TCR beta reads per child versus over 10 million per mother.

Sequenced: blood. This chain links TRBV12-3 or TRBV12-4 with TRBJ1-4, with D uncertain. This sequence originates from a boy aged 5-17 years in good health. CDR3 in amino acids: CASSLGDRLFF. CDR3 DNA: TGTGCCAGCAGTTTGGGTGATCGACTGTTTTTT.